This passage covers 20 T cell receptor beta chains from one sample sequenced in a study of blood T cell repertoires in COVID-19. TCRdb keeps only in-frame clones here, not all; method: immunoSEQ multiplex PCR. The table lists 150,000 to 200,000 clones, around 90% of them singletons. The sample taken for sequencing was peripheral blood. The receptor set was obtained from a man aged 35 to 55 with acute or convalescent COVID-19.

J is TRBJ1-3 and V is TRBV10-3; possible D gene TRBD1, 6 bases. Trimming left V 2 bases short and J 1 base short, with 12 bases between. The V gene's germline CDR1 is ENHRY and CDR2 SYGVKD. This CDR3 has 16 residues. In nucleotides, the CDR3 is TGTGCCATCAGTGAGACCACAGGGACGTCTGGAAACACCATATATTTT. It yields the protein CAISETTGTSGNTIYF.

CDR3 DNA: TGTGCCAGCAGTCCCCGGACAGGGCCTTTCTACGAGCAGTACTTC. Its protein product is CASSPRTGPFYEQYF. The genes are TRBV6-5 and TRBJ2-7, with 8 positions matching TRBD1. Losses at the gene ends were 5 bases for V and 3 bases for J; bases not matched to a gene: 9. The CDR3 loop spans 15 amino acids. The germline CDR1 and CDR2 sequences are MNHEY and SVGAGI.

In DNA, the CDR3 is TGTGCCAGCAGCCCCTCATGGACTAGTCCCTACGAGCAGTACTTC. Translating gives CASSPSWTSPYEQYF. The chain recombines TRBV7-2 with TRBJ2-7; 7 bases match TRBD2. With 5 bases clipped from V and 2 bases from J, the junction kept 9 bases outside the gene matches. CDR1 is SGHTA, CDR2 FQGNSA, per germline. The CDR3 runs to 15 residues.

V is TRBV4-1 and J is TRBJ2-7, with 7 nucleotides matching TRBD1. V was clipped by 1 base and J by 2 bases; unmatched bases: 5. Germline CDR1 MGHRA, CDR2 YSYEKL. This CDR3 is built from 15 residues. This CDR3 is CASSQVGTATYEQYF. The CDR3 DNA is TGCGCCAGCAGCCAAGTGGGGACAGCCACCTACGAGCAGTACTTC.

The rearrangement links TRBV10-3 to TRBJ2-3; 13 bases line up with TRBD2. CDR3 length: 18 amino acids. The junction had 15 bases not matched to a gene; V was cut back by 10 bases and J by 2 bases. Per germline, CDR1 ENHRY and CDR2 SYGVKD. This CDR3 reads CATQTTSGGLRDTDTQYF. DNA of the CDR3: TGTGCCACACAGACGACTAGCGGGGGGCTGAGGGACACAGATACGCAGTATTTT.

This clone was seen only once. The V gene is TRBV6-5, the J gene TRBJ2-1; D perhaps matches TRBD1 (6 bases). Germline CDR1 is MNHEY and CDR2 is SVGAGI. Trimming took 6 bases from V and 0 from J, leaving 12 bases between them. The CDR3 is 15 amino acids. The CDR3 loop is CASRQGWASYNEQFF. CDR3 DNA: TGTGCCAGCAGACAGGGATGGGCCTCCTACAATGAGCAGTTCTTC.

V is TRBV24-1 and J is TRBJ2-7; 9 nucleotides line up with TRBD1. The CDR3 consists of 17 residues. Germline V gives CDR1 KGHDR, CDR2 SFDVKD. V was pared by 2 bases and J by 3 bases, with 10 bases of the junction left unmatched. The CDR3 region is CATSDSASGTGNYEQYF. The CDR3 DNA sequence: TGTGCCACCAGTGATTCCGCTTCCGGGACAGGGAACTACGAGCAGTACTTC.

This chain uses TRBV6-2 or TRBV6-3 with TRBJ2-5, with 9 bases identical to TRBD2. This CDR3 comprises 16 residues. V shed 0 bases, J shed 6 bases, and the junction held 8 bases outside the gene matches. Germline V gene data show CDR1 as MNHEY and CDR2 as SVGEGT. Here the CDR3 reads CASSYSLAGGPKTQYF. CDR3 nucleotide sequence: TGTGCCAGCAGTTACTCGTTGGCGGGGGGGCCGAAGACCCAGTACTTC.

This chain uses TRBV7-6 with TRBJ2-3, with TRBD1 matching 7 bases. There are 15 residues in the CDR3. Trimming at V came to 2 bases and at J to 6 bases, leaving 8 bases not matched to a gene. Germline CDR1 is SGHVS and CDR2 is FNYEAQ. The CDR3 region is CASSLQQGMGDTQYF. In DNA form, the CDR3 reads TGTGCCAGCAGCTTACAACAGGGGATGGGGGATACGCAGTATTTT.

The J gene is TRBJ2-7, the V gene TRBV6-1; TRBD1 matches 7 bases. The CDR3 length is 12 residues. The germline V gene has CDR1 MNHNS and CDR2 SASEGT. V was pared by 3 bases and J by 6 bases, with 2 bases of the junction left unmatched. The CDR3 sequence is CASSETGLEQYF. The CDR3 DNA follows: TGTGCCAGCAGTGAGACAGGGCTCGAGCAGTACTTC.

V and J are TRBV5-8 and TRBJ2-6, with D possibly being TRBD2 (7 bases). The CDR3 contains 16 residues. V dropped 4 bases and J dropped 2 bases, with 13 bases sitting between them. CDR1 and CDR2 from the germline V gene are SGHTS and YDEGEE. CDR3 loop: CASSRRGGPGANVLTF. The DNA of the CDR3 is TGTGCCAGCAGCCGTAGGGGGGGCCCTGGGGCCAACGTCCTGACTTTC.

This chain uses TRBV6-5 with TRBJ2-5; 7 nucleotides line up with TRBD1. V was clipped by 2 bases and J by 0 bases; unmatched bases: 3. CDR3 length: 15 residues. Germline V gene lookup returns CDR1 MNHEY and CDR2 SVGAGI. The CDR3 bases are TGTGCCAGCAGTTACCCCGGGACAGACCAAGAGACCCAGTACTTC. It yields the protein CASSYPGTDQETQYF.

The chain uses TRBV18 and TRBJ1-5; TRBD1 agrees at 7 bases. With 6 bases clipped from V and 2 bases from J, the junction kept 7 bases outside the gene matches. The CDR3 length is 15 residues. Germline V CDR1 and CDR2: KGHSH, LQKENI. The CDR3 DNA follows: TGTGCCAGCTCGCCCGATGGGACAGGCAATCAGCCCCAGCATTTT. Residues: CASSPDGTGNQPQHF.

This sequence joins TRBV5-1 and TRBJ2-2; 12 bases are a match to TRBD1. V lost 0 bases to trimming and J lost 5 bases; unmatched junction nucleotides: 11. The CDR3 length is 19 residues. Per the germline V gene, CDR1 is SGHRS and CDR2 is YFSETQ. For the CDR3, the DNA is TGCGCCAGCAGCTTGGTCCCCCCGGGACAGGGGGCTTTGACCGGGGAGCTGTTTTTT. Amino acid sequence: CASSLVPPGQGALTGELFF. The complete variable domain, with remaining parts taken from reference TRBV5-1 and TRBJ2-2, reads KAGVTQTPRYLIKTRGQQVTLSCSPISGHRSVSWYQQTPGQGLQFLFEYFSETQRNKGNFPGRFSGRQFSNSRSEMNVSTLELGDSALYLCASSLVPPGQGALTGELFFGEGSRLTVL.

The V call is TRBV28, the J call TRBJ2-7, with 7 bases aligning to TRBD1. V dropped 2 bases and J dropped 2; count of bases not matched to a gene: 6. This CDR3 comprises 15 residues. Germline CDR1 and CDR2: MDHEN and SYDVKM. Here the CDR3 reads CASSLAQGVTYEQYF. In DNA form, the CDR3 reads TGTGCCAGCAGTTTAGCTCAGGGGGTTACCTACGAGCAGTACTTC.

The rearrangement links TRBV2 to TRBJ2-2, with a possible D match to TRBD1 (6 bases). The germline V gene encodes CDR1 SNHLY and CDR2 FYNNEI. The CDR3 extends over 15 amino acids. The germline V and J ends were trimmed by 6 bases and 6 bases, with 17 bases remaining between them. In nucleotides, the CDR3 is TGTGCCAGCAGATTCCGAGGGGGATTGGCCGGGGAGCTGTTTTTT. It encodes CASRFRGGLAGELFF.

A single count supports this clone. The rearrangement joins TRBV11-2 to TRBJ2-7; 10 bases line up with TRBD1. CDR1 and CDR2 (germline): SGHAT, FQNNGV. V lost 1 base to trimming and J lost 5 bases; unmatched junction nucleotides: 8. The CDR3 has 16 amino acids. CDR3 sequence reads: CASSLVMGQGFDEQYF. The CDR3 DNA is TGTGCCAGCAGCTTAGTTATGGGACAGGGGTTCGACGAGCAGTACTTC.

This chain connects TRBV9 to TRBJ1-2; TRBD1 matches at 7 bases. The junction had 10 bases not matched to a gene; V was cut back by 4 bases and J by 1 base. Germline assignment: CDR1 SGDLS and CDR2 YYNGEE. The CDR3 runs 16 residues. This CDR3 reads CASSTAGTASNYGYTF. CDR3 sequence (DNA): TGTGCCAGCAGCACCGCCGGGACAGCCAGTAACTATGGCTACACCTTC.

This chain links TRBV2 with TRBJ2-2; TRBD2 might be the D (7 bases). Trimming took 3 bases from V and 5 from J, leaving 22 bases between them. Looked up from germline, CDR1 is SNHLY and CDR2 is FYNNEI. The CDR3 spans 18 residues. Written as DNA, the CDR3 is TGTGCCAGCAGTGACGCGGCGGGGCGGGGGCGCGGAACCGGGGAGCTGTTTTTT. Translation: CASSDAAGRGRGTGELFF.

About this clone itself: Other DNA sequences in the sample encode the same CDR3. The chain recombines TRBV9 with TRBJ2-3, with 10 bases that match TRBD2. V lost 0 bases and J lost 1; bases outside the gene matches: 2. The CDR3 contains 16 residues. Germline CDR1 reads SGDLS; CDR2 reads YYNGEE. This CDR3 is CASSVGLAGGTDTQYF. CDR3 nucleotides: TGTGCCAGCAGCGTAGGCCTAGCGGGGGGCACAGATACGCAGTATTTT.